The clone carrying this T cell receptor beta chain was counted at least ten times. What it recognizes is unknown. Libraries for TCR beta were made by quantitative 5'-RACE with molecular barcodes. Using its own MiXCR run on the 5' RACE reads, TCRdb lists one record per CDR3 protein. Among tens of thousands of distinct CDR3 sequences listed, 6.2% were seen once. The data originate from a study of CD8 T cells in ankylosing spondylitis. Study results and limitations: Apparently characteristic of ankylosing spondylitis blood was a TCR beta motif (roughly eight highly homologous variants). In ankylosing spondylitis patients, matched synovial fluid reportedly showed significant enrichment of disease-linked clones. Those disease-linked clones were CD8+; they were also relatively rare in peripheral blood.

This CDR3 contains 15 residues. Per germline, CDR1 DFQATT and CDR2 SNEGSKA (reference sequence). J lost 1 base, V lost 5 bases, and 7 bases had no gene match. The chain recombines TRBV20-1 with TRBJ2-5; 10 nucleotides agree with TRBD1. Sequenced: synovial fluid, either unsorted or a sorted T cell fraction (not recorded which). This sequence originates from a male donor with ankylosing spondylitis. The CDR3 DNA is TGCAGTGCTTTAAGACAGGGGGCAACCCAAGAGACCCAGTACTTC. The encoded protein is CSALRQGATQETQYF.